The clone carrying this T cell receptor beta chain was found a few times. This entry belongs to a study of blood T cells in healthy people across ages. A J-beta primer mix and a sample-barcoded 5' primer were used in a second PCR of about 7 to 12 cycles. In TCRdb, the 5' RACE reads were re-called with MiXCR into one record per CDR3 protein. Of some 1,800,000 distinct CDR3 sequences listed, around 40% are singletons. The source is a human donor in good health. The sample comprised blood.

CDR3 region: CASSDTGTRAETQYF. The CDR3 coding sequence is TGCGCCAGCAGCGATACCGGGACTAGAGCGGAGACCCAGTACTTC. V usage is TRBV5-1 and J usage is TRBJ2-5, with 8 bases aligning to TRBD2. The CDR3 sequence is 15 residues long. CDR1 and CDR2 (germline): SGHRS, YFSETQ. The J segment lost 5 bases and the V segment lost 4 bases, leaving 10 bases of the junction unmatched.